The sequence of this T cell receptor beta chain was determined in a study of Graves' ophthalmopathy and Graves' hyperthyroidism. Germline-derived CDR1 and CDR2 are MNHEY and SVGAGI. With 6 bases removed from V and 5 bases from J, the gap between germline ends came to 28 bases. The CDR3 consists of 18 residues. Amplification from RNA transcripts yielded the TCR beta CDR3 regions. An initial RT-PCR round employing HTBI primers preceded a second-round multiplex PCR. One entry per CDR3 protein results from TCRdb running MiXCR on the multiplex PCR reads. Found here are approximately 1.2 million distinct CDR3 sequences, less than 45% of them singletons; the top ten hold 11%.

The chain is built from TRBV6-5 and TRBJ1-2; D remains unclear. Sequencing input: peripheral blood or thyroid tissue (not recorded which). The receptor's source is an adult man with Graves' hyperthyroidism. CDR3 nucleotide sequence: TGTGCCAGCAGCCCACCCGAGAGAACCCAGCGTACCGAATATGGCTACACCTTC. Protein product: CASSPPERTQRTEYGYTF.